The 16 T cell receptor beta chains presented below share a single source sample, sequenced in a study of blood T cell repertoires in COVID-19. The data were produced by immunoSEQ multiplex PCR, yet TCRdb's version contains in-frame clones alone and is incomplete. The sample consists of tens of thousands of clones, 84% of them appearing once. The sequenced sample was peripheral blood. The receptors stem from a man in his forties or fifties with acute or convalescent COVID-19.

The chain carries TRBV10-2 and TRBJ2-7, with D hard to call. Trimming removed 2 bases at V and 4 bases at J, with 6 bases between. From germline, CDR1 is WSHSY and CDR2 SAAADI. This CDR3 has 12 amino acids. CDR3 DNA: TGCGCCAGCAGTGAGGGCAAATACGAGCAGTACTTC. Translating it yields CASSEGKYEQYF.

This rearrangement joins TRBV7-9 to TRBJ2-1; TRBD1 aligns across 9 bases. In germline, CDR1 is SEHNR, CDR2 FQNEAQ (reference sequence). The junction had 10 bases not matched to a gene; V was cut back by 5 bases and J by 8 bases. The CDR3 sequence is 15 residues long. The CDR3 spells CASSAGQGLSHEQFF. Here the CDR3 DNA reads TGTGCCAGCAGCGCCGGACAGGGGTTGAGCCATGAGCAGTTCTTC.

V and J are TRBV7-9 and TRBJ1-1; 7 bases match TRBD1. Germline CDR1 is SEHNR and CDR2 is FQNEAQ (reference sequence). The CDR3 contains 20 residues. Trimming at V came to 5 bases and at J to 0 bases, leaving 21 bases not matched to a gene. The CDR3 protein is CASSNRGTGNWMYMNTEAFF. CDR3 coding DNA: TGTGCCAGCAGCAACAGGGGAACTGGGAACTGGATGTACATGAACACTGAAGCTTTCTTT.

V is TRBV7-2 and J is TRBJ2-7, with D unresolved. V lost 5 bases to trimming and J lost 0 bases, with 11 bases between them. Germline V lookup: CDR1 SGHTA, CDR2 FQGNSA. The CDR3 runs 14 residues. In nucleotides, the CDR3 is TGTGCCAGCAGCACCACTATGTCCTCCTACGAGCAGTACTTC. Protein: CASSTTMSSYEQYF. Full variable domain (outside the CDR3, taken from reference TRBV7-2 and TRBJ2-7): GAGVSQSPSNKVTEKGKDVELRCDPISGHTALYWYRQSLGQGLEFLIYFQGNSAPDKSGLPSDRFSAERTGGSVSTLTIQRTQQEDSAVYLCASSTTMSSYEQYFGPGTRLTVT.

The rearrangement joins TRBV9 to TRBJ2-2; D is uncertain. The CDR3 has 14 residues. CDR1 is SGDLS, CDR2 YYNGEE, per germline. Trimming left V 0 bases short and J 4 bases short, with 7 bases between. CDR3 amino acids: CASSVVESTGELFF. The CDR3 DNA sequence: TGTGCCAGCAGCGTAGTTGAGTCCACCGGGGAGCTGTTTTTT.

The V gene is TRBV5-6, the J gene TRBJ1-1; D may be TRBD1 (5 bases). Trimming took off 7 bases at V and 12 bases at J, with 22 bases between the two ends. Germline V lookup: CDR1 SGHDT, CDR2 YYEEEE. The CDR3 sequence is 13 residues long. Written as DNA, the CDR3 is TGTGCCAGCGGGGCGACATACATGGGGTTGACTTTCTTT. Translated, it gives CASGATYMGLTFF.

The chain couples TRBV2 to TRBJ2-7; TRBD1 matches 12 bases. Germline values: CDR1 SNHLY, CDR2 FYNNEI. The CDR3 spans 15 residues. Germline trimming cut 5 bases from V and 4 bases from J; bases unmatched to any gene: 6. CDR3 DNA sequence: TGTGCCAGCAGTCGGGACAGGGGGCTGCGTTACGAGCAGTACTTC. It encodes CASSRDRGLRYEQYF.

Regarding this clone: The sample contains more than one DNA sequence encoding this CDR3. The rearrangement links TRBV6-5 to TRBJ1-2; a weak D match, TRBD1 (6 bases). Per the germline V gene, CDR1 is MNHEY and CDR2 is SVGAGI. V was pared by 2 bases and J by 8 bases, with 9 bases between. This CDR3 has 12 amino acids. As DNA, the CDR3 is TGTGCCAGCAGTTACGGGGGCAGAGGCTACACCTTC. Amino acid sequence: CASSYGGRGYTF.

The chain couples TRBV7-2 to TRBJ2-2; 13 bases map to TRBD2. This CDR3 comprises 18 residues. Germline V CDR1 and CDR2: SGHTA, FQGNSA. Germline trimming cut 5 bases from V and 2 bases from J; bases unmatched to any gene: 8. DNA for the CDR3: TGTGCCAGCAGCCCTCGGACTAGCGGGAGTTCAAACACCGGGGAGCTGTTTTTT. Protein product: CASSPRTSGSSNTGELFF.

J is TRBJ1-1 and V is TRBV25-1, with a tentative D call TRBD1 (6 bases). CDR1 is MGHDK, CDR2 SYGVNS, per germline. The ends were cut back, 0 bases at V and 0 bases at J, with 8 bases in the middle. CDR3 size: 15 residues. This CDR3 reads CASSEYTGMNTEAFF. CDR3 nucleotides: TGTGCCAGCAGTGAATATACAGGGATGAACACTGAAGCTTTCTTT.

This chain links TRBV18 with TRBJ1-1, with TRBD1 identical over 7 bases. Trimming removed 6 bases from V and 0 bases from J; junction bases left unmatched: 7. Germline CDR1 KGHSH, CDR2 LQKENI. The CDR3 runs 15 residues. CDR3 amino acids: CASSPNGQVNTEAFF. The CDR3 DNA follows: TGTGCCAGCTCGCCAAACGGACAGGTGAACACTGAAGCTTTCTTT.

A few counts support this clone. The chain employs TRBV6-4 and TRBJ1-2, with 7 bases aligning to TRBD1. The germline CDR1 and CDR2 sequences are MRHNA and SNTAGT. The CDR3 is made up of 15 amino acids. Trimming took 2 bases from V and 0 from J; bases not matched to a gene: 3. CDR3 residues: CASSDGTEPNYGYTF. CDR3 nucleotides: TGTGCCAGCAGTGACGGGACAGAGCCTAACTATGGCTACACCTTC.

The chain links TRBV6-2 or TRBV6-3 to TRBJ1-5; D is ambiguous. Germline assignment: CDR1 MNHEY and CDR2 SVGEGT. V lost 2 bases, J lost 6 bases, and 8 bases lay in between. The CDR3 is 13 amino acids. The CDR3 DNA reads as TGTGCCAGCAGTTACGTGGGCACTCAGCCCCAGCATTTT. It yields the protein CASSYVGTQPQHF.

The chain uses TRBV4-3 and TRBJ2-3; maybe TRBD2 (6 bases). Germline CDR1 is LGHNA and CDR2 is YSLEER. Between the trimmed V and J ends, which lost 3 bases and 1 base, there was a span of 14 bases. The CDR3 loop spans 16 amino acids. The CDR3 DNA is TGCGCCAGCAGCCAGGCTAGCGTAGATCGCACAGATACGCAGTATTTT. As protein: CASSQASVDRTDTQYF.

The rearrangement joins TRBV10-3 to TRBJ1-1; TRBD1 aligns across 9 bases. The V gene end was trimmed by 5 bases and the J gene end by 4 bases; junction bases not matched to a gene: 5. This CDR3 has 14 residues. Germline CDR1 reads ENHRY; CDR2 reads SYGVKD. In nucleotides, the CDR3 is TGTGCCATCAGTCCCGGGACAGGGACCACTGAAGCTTTCTTT. It yields the protein CAISPGTGTTEAFF.

In its sample, this clone was seen once. V gene TRBV9 combines with J gene TRBJ2-2; D remains unclear. Germline V gene sequence: CDR1 SGDLS, CDR2 YYNGEE. V was pared by 4 bases and J by 6 bases, with 10 bases between. This CDR3 contains 13 residues. The CDR3 sequence is CASSLPIPGELFF. The CDR3 region has the DNA TGTGCCAGCAGCCTACCTATCCCCGGGGAGCTGTTTTTT.